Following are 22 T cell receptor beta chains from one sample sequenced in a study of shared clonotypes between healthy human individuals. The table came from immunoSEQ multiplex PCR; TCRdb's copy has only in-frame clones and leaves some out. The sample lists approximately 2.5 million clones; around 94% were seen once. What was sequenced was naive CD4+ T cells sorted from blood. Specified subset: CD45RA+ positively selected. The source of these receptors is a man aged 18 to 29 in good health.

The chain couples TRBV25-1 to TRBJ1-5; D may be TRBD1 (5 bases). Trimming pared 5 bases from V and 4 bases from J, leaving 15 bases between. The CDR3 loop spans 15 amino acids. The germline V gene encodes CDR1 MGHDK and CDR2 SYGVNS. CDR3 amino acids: CASSISGRENQPQHF. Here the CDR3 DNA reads TGTGCCAGCAGTATAAGCGGCAGGGAGAATCAGCCCCAGCATTTT.

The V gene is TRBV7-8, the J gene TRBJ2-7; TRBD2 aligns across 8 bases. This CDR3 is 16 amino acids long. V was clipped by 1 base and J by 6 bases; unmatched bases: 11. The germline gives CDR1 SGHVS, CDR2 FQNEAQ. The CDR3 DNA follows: TGTGCCAGCAGCTTAGTAGGGCAAGCGGGAGCGGTCGAGCAGTACTTC. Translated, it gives CASSLVGQAGAVEQYF.

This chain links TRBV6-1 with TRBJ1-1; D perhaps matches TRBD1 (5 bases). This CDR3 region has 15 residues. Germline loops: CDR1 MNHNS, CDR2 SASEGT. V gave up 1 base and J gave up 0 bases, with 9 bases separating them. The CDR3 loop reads CASSEGGYLNTEAFF. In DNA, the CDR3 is TGTGCCAGCAGTGAAGGGGGGTACTTGAACACTGAAGCTTTCTTT.

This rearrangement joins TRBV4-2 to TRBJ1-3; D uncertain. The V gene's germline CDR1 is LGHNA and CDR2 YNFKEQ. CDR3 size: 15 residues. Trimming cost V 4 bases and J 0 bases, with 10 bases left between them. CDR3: CASSPEVFSGNTIYF. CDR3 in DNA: TGTGCCAGCAGCCCGGAGGTCTTCTCTGGAAACACCATATATTTT.

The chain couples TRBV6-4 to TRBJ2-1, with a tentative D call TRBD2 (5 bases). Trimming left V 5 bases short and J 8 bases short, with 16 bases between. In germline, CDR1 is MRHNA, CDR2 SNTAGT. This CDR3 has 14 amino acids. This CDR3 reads CASSLNGGSHEQFF. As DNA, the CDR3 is TGTGCCAGCAGTCTAAACGGCGGGTCCCATGAGCAGTTCTTC.

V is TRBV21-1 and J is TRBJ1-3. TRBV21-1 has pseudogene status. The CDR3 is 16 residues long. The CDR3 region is CASSKARPEPGNTIYF. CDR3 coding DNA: TGTGCCAGCAGCAAAGCCCGGCCAGAACCTGGAAACACCATATATTTT.

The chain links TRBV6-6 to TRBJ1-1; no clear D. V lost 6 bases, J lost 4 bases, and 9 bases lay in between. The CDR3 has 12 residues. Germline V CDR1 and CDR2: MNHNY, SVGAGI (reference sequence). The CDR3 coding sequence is TGTGCCAGCAGCCCCCAAGGCACTGAAGCTTTCTTT. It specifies CASSPQGTEAFF.

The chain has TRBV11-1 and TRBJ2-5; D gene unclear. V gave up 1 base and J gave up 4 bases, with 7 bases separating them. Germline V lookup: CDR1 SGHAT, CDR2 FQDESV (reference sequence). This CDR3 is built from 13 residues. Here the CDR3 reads CASSLGWRETQYF. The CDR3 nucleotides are TGTGCCAGCAGCTTAGGGTGGCGAGAGACCCAGTACTTC.

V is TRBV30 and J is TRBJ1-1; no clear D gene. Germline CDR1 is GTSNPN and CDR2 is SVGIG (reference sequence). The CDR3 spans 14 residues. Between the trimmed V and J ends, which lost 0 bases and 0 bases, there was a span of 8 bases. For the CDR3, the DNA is TGTGCCTGGAGTGTAGGATTCTTGAACACTGAAGCTTTCTTT. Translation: CAWSVGFLNTEAFF.

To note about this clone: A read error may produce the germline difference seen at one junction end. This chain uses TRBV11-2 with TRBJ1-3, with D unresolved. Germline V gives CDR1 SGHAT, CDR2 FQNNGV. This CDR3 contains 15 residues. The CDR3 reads CASSPRAALGNTMYF. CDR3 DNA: TGTGCCAGCAGCCCCCGGGCGGCCCTAGGAAACACCATGTATTTT.

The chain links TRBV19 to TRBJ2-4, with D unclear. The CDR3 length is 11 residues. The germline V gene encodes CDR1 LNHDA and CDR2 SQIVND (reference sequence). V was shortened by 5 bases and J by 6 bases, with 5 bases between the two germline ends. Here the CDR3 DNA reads TGTGCCAGTAGTGGTGGAAACATTCAGTACTTC. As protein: CASSGGNIQYF.

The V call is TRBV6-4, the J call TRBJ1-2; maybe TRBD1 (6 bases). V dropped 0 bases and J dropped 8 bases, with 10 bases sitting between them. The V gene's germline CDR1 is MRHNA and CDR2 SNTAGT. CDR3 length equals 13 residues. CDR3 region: CASSDSWGAGYTF. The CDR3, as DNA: TGTGCCAGCAGTGACTCGTGGGGGGCGGGCTACACCTTC.

CDR3 residues: CASSLVTGKADTQYF. The CDR3 coding sequence is TGTGCCAGCAGCTTAGTAACAGGGAAGGCAGATACGCAGTATTTT. The J gene is TRBJ2-3, the V gene TRBV11-2, with D maybe TRBD1 (6 bases). The CDR3 length is 15 residues. V lost 1 base and J 4 bases, leaving 12 bases between the germline ends. Germline V gives CDR1 SGHAT, CDR2 FQNNGV.

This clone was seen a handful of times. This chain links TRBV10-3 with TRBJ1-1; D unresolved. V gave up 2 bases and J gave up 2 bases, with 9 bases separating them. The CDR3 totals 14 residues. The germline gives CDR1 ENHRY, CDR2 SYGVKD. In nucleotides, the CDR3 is TGTGCCATCAGTGAGACGGGCTTTAACACTGAAGCTTTCTTT. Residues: CAISETGFNTEAFF.

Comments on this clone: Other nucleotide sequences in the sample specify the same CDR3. CDR3 in amino acids: CASSLTGVYGYTF. CDR3 nucleotides: TGTGCCAGCAGCTTAACAGGGGTGTATGGCTACACCTTC. The chain employs TRBV5-4 and TRBJ1-2, with TRBD1 matching 7 bases. The germline V gene encodes CDR1 SGHNT and CDR2 YYREEE (reference sequence). V lost 2 bases, J lost 5 bases, and 3 bases stayed unmatched. This CDR3 spans 13 amino acids.

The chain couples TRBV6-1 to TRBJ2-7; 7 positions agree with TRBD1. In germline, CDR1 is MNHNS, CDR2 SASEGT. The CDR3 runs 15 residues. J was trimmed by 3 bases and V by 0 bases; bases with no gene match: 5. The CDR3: CASSEAPRGIYEQYF. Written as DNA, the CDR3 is TGTGCCAGCAGTGAAGCGCCCAGGGGGATCTACGAGCAGTACTTC.

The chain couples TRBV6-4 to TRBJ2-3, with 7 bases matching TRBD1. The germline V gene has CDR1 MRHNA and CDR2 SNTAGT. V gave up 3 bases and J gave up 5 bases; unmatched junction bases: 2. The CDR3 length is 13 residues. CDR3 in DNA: TGTGCCAGCAGTGAAAACAGGGGAGATACGCAGTATTTT. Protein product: CASSENRGDTQYF.

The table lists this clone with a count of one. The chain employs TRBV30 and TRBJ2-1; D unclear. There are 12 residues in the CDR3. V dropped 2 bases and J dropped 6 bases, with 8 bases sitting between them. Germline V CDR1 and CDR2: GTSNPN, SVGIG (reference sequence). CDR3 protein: CAWSLTGNEQFF. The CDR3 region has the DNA TGTGCCTGGAGTTTAACTGGCAATGAGCAGTTCTTC.

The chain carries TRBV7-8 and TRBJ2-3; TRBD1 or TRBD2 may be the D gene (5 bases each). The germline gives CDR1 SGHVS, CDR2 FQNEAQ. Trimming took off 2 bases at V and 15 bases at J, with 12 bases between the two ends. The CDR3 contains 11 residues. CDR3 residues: CASSLMRGVYF. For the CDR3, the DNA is TGTGCCAGCAGCTTAATGAGGGGAGTTTATTTT.

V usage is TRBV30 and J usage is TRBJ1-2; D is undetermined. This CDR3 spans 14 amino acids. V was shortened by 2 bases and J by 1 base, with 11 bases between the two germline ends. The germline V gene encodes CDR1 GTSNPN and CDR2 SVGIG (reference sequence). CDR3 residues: CAWSSSSYNYGYTF. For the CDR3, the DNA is TGTGCCTGGAGTTCTAGTTCTTATAACTATGGCTACACCTTC.

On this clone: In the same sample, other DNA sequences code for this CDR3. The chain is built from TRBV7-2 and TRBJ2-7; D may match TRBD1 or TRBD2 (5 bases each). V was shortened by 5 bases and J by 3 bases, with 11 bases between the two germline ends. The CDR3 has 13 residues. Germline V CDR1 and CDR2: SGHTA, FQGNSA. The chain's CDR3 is CASSPGTSYEQYF. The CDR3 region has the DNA TGTGCCAGCAGCCCCGGGACCAGCTACGAGCAGTACTTC.

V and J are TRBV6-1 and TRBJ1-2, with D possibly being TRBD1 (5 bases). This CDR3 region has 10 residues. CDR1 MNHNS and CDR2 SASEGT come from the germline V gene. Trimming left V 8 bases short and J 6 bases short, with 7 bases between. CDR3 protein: CASAGNGYTF. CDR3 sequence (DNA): TGTGCCAGCGCAGGGAATGGCTACACCTTC.